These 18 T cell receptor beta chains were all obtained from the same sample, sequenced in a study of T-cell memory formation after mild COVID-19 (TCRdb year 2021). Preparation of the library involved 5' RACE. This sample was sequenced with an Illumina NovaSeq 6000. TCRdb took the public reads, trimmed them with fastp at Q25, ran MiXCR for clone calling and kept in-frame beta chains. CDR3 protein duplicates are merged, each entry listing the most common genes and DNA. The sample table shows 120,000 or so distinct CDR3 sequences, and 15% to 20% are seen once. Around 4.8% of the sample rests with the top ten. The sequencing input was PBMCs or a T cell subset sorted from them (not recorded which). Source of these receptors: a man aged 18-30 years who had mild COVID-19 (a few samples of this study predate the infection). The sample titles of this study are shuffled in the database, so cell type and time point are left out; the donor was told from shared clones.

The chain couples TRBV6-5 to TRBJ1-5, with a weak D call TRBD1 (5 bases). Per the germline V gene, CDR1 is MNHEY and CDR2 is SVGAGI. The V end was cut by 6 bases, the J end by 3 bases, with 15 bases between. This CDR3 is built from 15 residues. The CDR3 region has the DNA TGTGCCAGCAGAAGGACATTCGCGAACAATCAGCCCCAGCATTTT. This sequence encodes CASRRTFANNQPQHF.

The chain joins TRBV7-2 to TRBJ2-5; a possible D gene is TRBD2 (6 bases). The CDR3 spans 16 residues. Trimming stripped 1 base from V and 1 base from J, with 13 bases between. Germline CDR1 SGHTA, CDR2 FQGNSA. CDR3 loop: CASSLGPAGSQETQYF. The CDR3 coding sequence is TGTGCCAGCAGCTTAGGGCCCGCGGGGTCCCAAGAGACCCAGTACTTC.

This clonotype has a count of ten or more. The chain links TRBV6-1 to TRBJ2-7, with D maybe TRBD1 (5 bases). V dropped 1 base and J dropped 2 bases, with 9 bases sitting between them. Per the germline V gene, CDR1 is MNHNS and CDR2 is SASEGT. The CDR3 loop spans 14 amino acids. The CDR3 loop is CASSEEGPTYEQYF. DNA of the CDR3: TGTGCCAGCAGTGAAGAGGGGCCGACCTACGAGCAGTACTTC.

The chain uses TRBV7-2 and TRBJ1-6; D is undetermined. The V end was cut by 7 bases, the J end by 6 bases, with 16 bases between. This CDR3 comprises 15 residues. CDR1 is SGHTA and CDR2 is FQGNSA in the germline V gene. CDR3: CASTSGGWGNSPLHF. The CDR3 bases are TGTGCCAGCACCTCAGGTGGCTGGGGTAATTCACCCCTCCACTTT.

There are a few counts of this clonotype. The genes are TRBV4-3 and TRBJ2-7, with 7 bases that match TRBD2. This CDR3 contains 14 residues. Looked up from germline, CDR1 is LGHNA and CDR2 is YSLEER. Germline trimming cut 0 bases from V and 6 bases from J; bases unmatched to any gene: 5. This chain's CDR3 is CASSQELGGVEQYF. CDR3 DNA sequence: TGCGCCAGCAGCCAAGAACTGGGGGGGGTCGAGCAGTACTTC.

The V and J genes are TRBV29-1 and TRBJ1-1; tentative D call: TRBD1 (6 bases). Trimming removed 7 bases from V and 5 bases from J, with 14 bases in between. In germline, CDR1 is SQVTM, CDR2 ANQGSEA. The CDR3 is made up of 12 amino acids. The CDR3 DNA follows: TGCAGCGCGAAACAGGGTAGAACTGAAGCTTTCTTT. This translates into CSAKQGRTEAFF.

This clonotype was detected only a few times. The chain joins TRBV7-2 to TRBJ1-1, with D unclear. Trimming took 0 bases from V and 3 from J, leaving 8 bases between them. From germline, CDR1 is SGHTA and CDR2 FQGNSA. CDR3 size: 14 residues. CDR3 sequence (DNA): TGTGCCAGCAGCTTAGCAGGGAGTCACACTGAAGCTTTCTTT. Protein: CASSLAGSHTEAFF.

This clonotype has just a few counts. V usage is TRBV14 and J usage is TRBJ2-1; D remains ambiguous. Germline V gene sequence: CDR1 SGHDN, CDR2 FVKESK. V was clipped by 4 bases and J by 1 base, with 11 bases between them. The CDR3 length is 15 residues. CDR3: CASSRLAWSYNEQFF. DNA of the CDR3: TGTGCCAGCAGCCGCTTGGCTTGGTCCTACAATGAGCAGTTCTTC.

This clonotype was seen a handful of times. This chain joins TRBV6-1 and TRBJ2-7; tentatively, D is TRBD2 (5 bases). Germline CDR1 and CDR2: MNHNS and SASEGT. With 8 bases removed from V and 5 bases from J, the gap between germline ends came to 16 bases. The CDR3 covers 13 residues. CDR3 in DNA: TGTGCCAGCTCGGGGTTCGGGGTCCACGAGCAGTACGTC. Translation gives CASSGFGVHEQYV.

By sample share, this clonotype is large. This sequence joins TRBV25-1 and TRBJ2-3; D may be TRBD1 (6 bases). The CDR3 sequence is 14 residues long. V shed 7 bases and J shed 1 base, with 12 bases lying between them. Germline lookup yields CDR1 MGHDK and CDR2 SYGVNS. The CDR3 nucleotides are TGTGCCAGCACATCAGGGGCTGGCACAGATACGCAGTATTTT. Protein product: CASTSGAGTDTQYF.

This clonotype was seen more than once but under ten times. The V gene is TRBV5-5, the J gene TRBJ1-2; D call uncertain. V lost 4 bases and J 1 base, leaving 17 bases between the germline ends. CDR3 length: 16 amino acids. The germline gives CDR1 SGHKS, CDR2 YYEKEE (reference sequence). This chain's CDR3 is CASSGPGRSHNYGYTF. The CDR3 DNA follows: TGTGCCAGCAGCGGCCCCGGGAGGAGTCATAACTATGGCTACACCTTC.

The CDR3 DNA follows: TGCAGCGTTGGACAGGGGGGGGTGTCTAACACCGGGGAGCTGTTTTTT. Translated, it gives CSVGQGGVSNTGELFF. This chain connects TRBV29-1 to TRBJ2-2, with 9 positions matching TRBD1. CDR1 SQVTM and CDR2 ANQGSEA come from the germline V gene. The CDR3 spans 16 residues. The junction had 8 bases not matched to a gene; V was cut back by 4 bases and J by 2 bases.

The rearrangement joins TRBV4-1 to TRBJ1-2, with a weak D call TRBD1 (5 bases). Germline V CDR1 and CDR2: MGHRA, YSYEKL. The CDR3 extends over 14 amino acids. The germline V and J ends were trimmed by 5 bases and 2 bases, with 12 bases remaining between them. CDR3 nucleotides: TGCGCCAGCAGCAGGGACGGGGGAAACTATGGCTACACCTTC. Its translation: CASSRDGGNYGYTF.

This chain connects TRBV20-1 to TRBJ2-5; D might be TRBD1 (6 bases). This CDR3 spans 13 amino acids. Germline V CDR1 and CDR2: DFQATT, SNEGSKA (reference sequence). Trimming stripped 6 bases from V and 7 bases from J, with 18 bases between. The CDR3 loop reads CSAEKWGPRTQYF. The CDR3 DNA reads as TGCAGTGCCGAGAAATGGGGGCCGAGGACCCAGTACTTC.

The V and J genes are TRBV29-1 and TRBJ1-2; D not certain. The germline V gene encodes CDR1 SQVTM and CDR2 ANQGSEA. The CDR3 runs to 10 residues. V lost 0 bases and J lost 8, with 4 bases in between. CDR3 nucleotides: TGCAGCGTTGAAGATTTCGGCTACACCTTC. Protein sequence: CSVEDFGYTF.

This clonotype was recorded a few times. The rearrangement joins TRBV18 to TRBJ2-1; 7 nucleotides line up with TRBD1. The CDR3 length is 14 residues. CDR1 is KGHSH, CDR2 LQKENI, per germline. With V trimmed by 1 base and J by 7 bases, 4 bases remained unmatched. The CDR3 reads CASSPQGALNEQFF. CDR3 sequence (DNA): TGTGCCAGCTCACCACAGGGGGCGCTTAATGAGCAGTTCTTC.

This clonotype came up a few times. The CDR3: CASSPPYILAKNIQYF. The CDR3 nucleotides are TGTGCCAGCAGCCCACCCTATATTCTAGCCAAAAACATTCAGTACTTC. The rearrangement links TRBV7-9 to TRBJ2-4; no reliable D call. Germline V lookup: CDR1 SEHNR, CDR2 FQNEAQ (reference sequence). The CDR3 is 16 amino acids. V was shortened by 5 bases and J by 0 bases, with 14 bases between the two germline ends.

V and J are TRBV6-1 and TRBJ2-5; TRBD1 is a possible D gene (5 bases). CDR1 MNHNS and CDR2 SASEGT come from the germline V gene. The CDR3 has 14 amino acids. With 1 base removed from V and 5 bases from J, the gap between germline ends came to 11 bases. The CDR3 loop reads CASSEVTATETQYF. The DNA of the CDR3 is TGTGCCAGCAGTGAAGTGACAGCGACTGAGACCCAGTACTTC.